The 25 T cell receptor beta chains in this list originate from one sample, sequenced in a study of breast tumors, draining lymph nodes, adjacent tissues. Each CDR3 protein is one row after TCRdb ran MiXCR on the multiplex PCR reads. The sample holds more than 10,000 distinct CDR3 sequences, 62% seen once. The specimen sequenced was tumor-adjacent breast tissue. The receptors stem from a female donor with breast cancer. Some clones in this sample may be carry-over from other donors' samples.

This chain uses TRBV6-4 with TRBJ2-7, with 8 bases fitting TRBD2. The germline gives CDR1 MRHNA, CDR2 SNTAGT. The CDR3 is 16 amino acids. V lost 5 bases to trimming and J lost 4 bases; unmatched junction nucleotides: 13. The CDR3 protein is CASSKSLAGSEYEQYF. CDR3 nucleotide sequence: TGTGCCAGCAGTAAATCGTTAGCGGGATCTGAGTACGAGCAGTACTTC.

In its sample, this clonotype was seen many times. The gene calls are TRBV3-1 and TRBJ2-5, with 8 bases fitting TRBD2. CDR1 is LGHDT, CDR2 YNNKEL, per germline (reference sequence). The CDR3 has 14 amino acids. Losses at the gene ends were 6 bases for V and 7 bases for J; bases not matched to a gene: 10. The CDR3 nucleotides are TGTGCCAGCAGAGGTAGCGGGGAAATAGGGACCCAGTACTTC. Protein: CASRGSGEIGTQYF.

This chain links TRBV5-1 with TRBJ2-3; TRBD2 agrees at 15 bases. There are 16 residues in the CDR3. The V gene's germline CDR1 is SGHRS and CDR2 YFSETQ. J lost 5 bases, V lost 3 bases, and 4 bases had no gene match. The CDR3 loop reads CASSSGLAGGVDTQYF. CDR3 sequence (DNA): TGCGCCAGCAGCTCGGGACTAGCGGGAGGTGTAGATACGCAGTATTTT.

A word on this clonotype: A junction end diverges from the germline sequence, so it may reflect a read error. The rearrangement links TRBV11-2 to TRBJ2-7, with 9 bases aligning to TRBD1. Germline CDR1 reads SGHAT; CDR2 reads FQNNGV. This CDR3 region has 15 residues. The CDR3 spells CASSQFGDRDGEQYF. In DNA form, the CDR3 reads TGCGCCAGCAGCCAATTTGGGGACAGGGATGGTGAGCAGTACTTC.

Notes on this clonotype: The conserved phenylalanine or tryptophan is not found at the CDR3 terminus, so this likely reflects a read error. Because the CDR3's place on the DNA is in doubt, the DNA is left out and the CDR3 is given as listed by TCRdb. The rearrangement links TRBV10-2 to TRBJ2-7; whether TRBD1, the table's D call, matches the DNA was not checked. The CDR3 is made up of 14 amino acids, end residues included. Per germline, CDR1 WSHSY and CDR2 SAAADI. The CDR3 here is CASSEGGGGTGRTS.

The chain recombines TRBV19 with TRBJ2-7, with a possible D match to TRBD2 (6 bases). CDR3 length: 13 residues. Trimming stripped 3 bases from V and 7 bases from J, with 13 bases between. Looked up from germline, CDR1 is LNHDA and CDR2 is SQIVND (reference sequence). The CDR3 nucleotides are TGTGCCAGTAGTATCATCGGGGGTTATGAGCAGTACTTC. It encodes CASSIIGGYEQYF.

The V and J genes are TRBV15 and TRBJ2-3; no definite D call. The CDR3 extends over 14 amino acids. V gave up 1 base and J gave up 2 bases, with 7 bases separating them. In germline, CDR1 is LNHNV, CDR2 YYDKDF (reference sequence). The CDR3: CATSRGGYTDTQYF. CDR3 in DNA: TGTGCCACCAGCAGAGGCGGCTACACAGATACGCAGTATTTT.

The chain carries TRBV11-3 and TRBJ2-7; tentative D call: TRBD2 (6 bases). V was trimmed by 2 bases and J by 5 bases, leaving 16 bases between them. The CDR3 covers 15 residues. Germline CDR1 and CDR2: SGHNT and YENEEA. Here the CDR3 reads CASSLRGTSAHEQYF. As DNA, the CDR3 is TGTGCCAGCAGCTTACGGGGGACCTCGGCCCACGAGCAGTACTTC.

This clonotype was seen once. The V gene is TRBV10-3, the J gene TRBJ1-5, with a possible D match to TRBD1 (5 bases). Trimming took 10 bases from V and 0 from J, leaving 10 bases between them. CDR3 size: 13 residues. Germline assignment: CDR1 ENHRY and CDR2 SYGVKD. CDR3: CASTRGSNQPQHF. CDR3 DNA: TGTGCCAGCACAAGGGGTAGCAATCAGCCCCAGCATTTT.

J is TRBJ2-3 and V is TRBV7-6; D possibly corresponds to TRBD1 (5 bases). From germline, CDR1 is SGHVS and CDR2 FNYEAQ. Trimming took 0 bases from V and 2 from J, leaving 9 bases between them. This CDR3 contains 15 residues. CDR3 DNA sequence: TGTGCCAGCAGCTTAGCCCAGGGCCCCACAGATACGCAGTATTTT. Translating gives CASSLAQGPTDTQYF. The entire variable domain, with the rest obtained from reference TRBV7-6 and TRBJ2-3, is as follows: GAGVSQSPRYKVTKRGQDVALRCDPISGHVSLYWYRQALGQGPEFLTYFNYEAQQDKSGLPNDRFSAERPEGSISTLTIQRTEQRDSAMYRCASSLAQGPTDTQYFGPGTRLTVL.

This chain connects TRBV6-5 to TRBJ1-1; perhaps TRBD1 as D (6 bases). V was trimmed by 6 bases and J by 0 bases, leaving 14 bases between them. The CDR3 has 15 residues. Germline V gives CDR1 MNHEY, CDR2 SVGAGI. CDR3 coding DNA: TGTGCCAGCAGACCTCGGACAGCCATGAACACTGAAGCTTTCTTT. Amino acid sequence: CASRPRTAMNTEAFF.

Relative to its sample, this clonotype is medium-sized. The gene calls are TRBV7-2 and TRBJ2-7; 11 positions match TRBD2. V shed 5 bases, J shed 3 bases, and the junction held 6 bases outside the gene matches. The CDR3 is made up of 15 amino acids. Germline CDR1 is SGHTA and CDR2 is FQGNSA. The CDR3 coding sequence is TGTGCCAGCAGCCCTGTACTAGCGGGAGTCTACGAGCAGTACTTC. It encodes CASSPVLAGVYEQYF.

This clonotype was seen repeatedly, ten times or more. The genes are TRBV27 and TRBJ1-5, with D possibly TRBD1 on 6 matching bases. There are 16 residues in the CDR3. Trimming shortened V by 4 bases and J by 3 bases, and 16 bases separated the two germline ends. Germline-derived CDR1 and CDR2 are MNHEY and SMNVEV (reference sequence). CDR3 sequence: CASSSLGGGVNQPQHF. For the CDR3, the DNA is TGTGCCAGCAGTTCCCTAGGGGGAGGGGTCAATCAGCCCCAGCATTTT.

This clonotype was observed a few times. The chain has TRBV12-3 or TRBV12-4 and TRBJ1-2; tentatively, D is TRBD1 (6 bases). CDR3 length: 15 residues. With 2 bases removed from V and 6 bases from J, the gap between germline ends came to 16 bases. CDR3 loop: CASSLSRGLLDGYTF. The CDR3 coding sequence is TGTGCCAGCAGTTTAAGCAGGGGTTTATTGGATGGCTACACCTTC.

The rearrangement links TRBV24-1 to TRBJ2-5, with a weak D call TRBD1 (6 bases). CDR3 length: 14 amino acids. V lost 11 bases to trimming and J lost 5 bases, with 20 bases between them. The germline V gene has CDR1 KGHDR and CDR2 SFDVKD. The CDR3 loop is CAIAQGGREETQYF. CDR3 in DNA: TGTGCCATCGCACAGGGTGGCAGGGAGGAGACCCAGTACTTC.

The chain combines TRBV5-8 with TRBJ2-5; D may be TRBD2 (5 bases). Germline V gene data show CDR1 as SGHTS and CDR2 as YDEGEE. V lost 2 bases to trimming and J lost 7 bases, with 15 bases between them. The CDR3 spans 14 residues. This CDR3 is CASSFDLGESTQYF. The CDR3 bases are TGTGCCAGCAGCTTCGATCTGGGAGAGTCGACCCAGTACTTC.

This sequence joins TRBV13 and TRBJ2-7; D call uncertain. Deletions cut 1 base from V and 3 bases from J, with 10 bases between. Germline assignment: CDR1 PRHDT and CDR2 FYEKMQ (reference sequence). The CDR3 is 14 residues long. For the CDR3, the DNA is TGTGCCAGCAGCTTAGCCCCCCCCCACTACGAGCAGTACTTC. Translation: CASSLAPPHYEQYF.

Of note for this clonotype: This likely comes from a read error, as the CDR3 has no conserved phenylalanine or tryptophan at its end. The J gene is TRBJ2-3, the V gene TRBV29-1, with 7 nucleotides matching TRBD1. Germline V lookup: CDR1 SQVTM, CDR2 ANQGSEA. CDR3 size: 14 residues. The CDR3 coding sequence is TGCAGCGTCCCCAGGCACAGGGGCACAGAAACGCAGTATTCT. This encodes CSVPRHRGTETQYS.

This clonotype is judged medium-sized. V gene TRBV9 combines with J gene TRBJ2-5; 8 positions match TRBD2. The germline CDR1 and CDR2 sequences are SGDLS and YYNGEE. The length of the CDR3 is 16 residues. Losses at the gene ends were 0 bases for V and 5 bases for J; bases not matched to a gene: 9. The CDR3 reads CASSVGLAGFRETQYF. CDR3 DNA sequence: TGTGCCAGCAGCGTAGGGCTAGCGGGCTTCCGCGAGACCCAGTACTTC.

This chain connects TRBV30 to TRBJ1-3; D gene unclear. This CDR3 comprises 11 residues. CDR1 is GTSNPN and CDR2 is SVGIG in the germline V gene (reference sequence). Trimming took 4 bases from V and 7 from J, leaving 8 bases between them. CDR3 DNA sequence: TGTGCCTGGATCCAGGTCAACACCATATATTTT. Residues: CAWIQVNTIYF.

This chain connects TRBV20-1 to TRBJ2-7; 11 positions agree with TRBD2. CDR1 and CDR2 (germline): DFQATT, SNEGSKA (reference sequence). The CDR3 runs to 14 residues. With V trimmed by 3 bases and J by 5 bases, 6 bases remained unmatched. CDR3 in amino acids: CSARARLAGNEQYF. The CDR3 coding sequence is TGCAGTGCTAGGGCCCGACTAGCGGGAAACGAGCAGTACTTC.

This clonotype was observed at least ten times. V usage is TRBV7-9 and J usage is TRBJ1-5; TRBD1 agrees at 8 bases. The CDR3 contains 14 residues. The V gene end was trimmed by 5 bases and the J gene end by 7 bases; junction bases not matched to a gene: 7. Germline V gene lookup returns CDR1 SEHNR and CDR2 FQNEAQ (reference sequence). CDR3 nucleotides: TGTGCCAGCAGCGCAGGGGGCGTGGGGCAGCCCCAGCATTTT. Protein: CASSAGGVGQPQHF.

As for this clonotype: The junction and the germline gene differ at one end; a read error may be behind it. The chain's CDR3 is CASSLLEGYEQYF. Here the CDR3 DNA reads TGTGCCAGCAGCCTGTTGGAGGGCTACGAGCAATACTTC. This chain uses TRBV6-2 or TRBV6-3 with TRBJ2-7, with a possible D match to TRBD2 (6 bases). Germline CDR1 MNHEY, CDR2 SVGEGT. The CDR3 contains 13 residues.

In regard to this clonotype: The junction shows a germline mismatch at one end, possibly a read error. The chain combines TRBV7-9 with TRBJ1-4, with 7 bases that match TRBD1. The germline V gene has CDR1 SEHNR and CDR2 FQNEAQ (reference sequence). CDR3 length: 14 residues. Here the CDR3 reads CASRRDRPNEKLFF. In DNA, the CDR3 is TGTGCGAGCAGAAGGGACAGACCGAATGAAAAGCTGTTTTTT.

V usage is TRBV7-9 and J usage is TRBJ2-7; the D is unclear. V was trimmed by 5 bases and J by 2 bases, leaving 13 bases between them. The CDR3 runs to 14 residues. In germline, CDR1 is SEHNR, CDR2 FQNEAQ (reference sequence). CDR3 region: CASSQELATYEQYF. The CDR3 DNA reads TGTGCCAGCAGCCAAGAACTGGCTACCTACGAGCAGTACTTC.